These 25 T cell receptor beta chains came from one sample sequenced in a study of T cell repertoires in cytomegalovirus infection. MiXCR, run by TCRdb on the reads, gives a single entry per CDR3 protein. The table lists approximately 240,000 distinct CDR3 sequences, about 12% of them singletons. The sequencing sample was made of PBMCs. Receptors originate from a human donor in good health (CMV status not recorded). Some clones in this sample may be carry-over from other donors' samples.

This clonotype has just a few counts. The J gene is TRBJ1-3, the V gene TRBV10-3; 7 bases map to TRBD1. Germline V CDR1 and CDR2: ENHRY, SYGVKD. This CDR3 has 15 residues. V trimming: 8 bases; J trimming: 0 bases; junction bases outside the gene matches: 7. CDR3 nucleotides: TGTGCCATCGGGGGGGGACAGCTCTCTGGAAACACCATATATTTT. Its translation is CAIGGGQLSGNTIYF.

This clonotype was recorded at least ten times. The chain combines TRBV28 with TRBJ2-5; 9 bases match TRBD1. CDR3 length equals 15 residues. Germline V gene sequence: CDR1 MDHEN, CDR2 SYDVKM. J gave up 5 bases and V 8 bases, and 12 bases lay outside the gene matches. The CDR3 sequence: CASSWTGDVRETQYF. The CDR3, as DNA: TGTGCCAGCTCTTGGACAGGGGATGTCCGCGAGACCCAGTACTTC.

This clonotype has at least ten counts. The CDR3 DNA reads TGTGCCAGCAGTTACTCGATGCGGGGATCCTACGAGCAGTACTTC. As protein: CASSYSMRGSYEQYF. The J gene is TRBJ2-7, the V gene TRBV6-6; tentative D call: TRBD2 (6 bases). V lost 0 bases to trimming and J lost 1 base, with 10 bases between them. From germline, CDR1 is MNHNY and CDR2 SVGAGI (reference sequence). The CDR3 runs to 15 residues.

The chain couples TRBV29-1 to TRBJ1-1, with a weak D call TRBD1 (6 bases). Germline V gene lookup returns CDR1 SQVTM and CDR2 ANQGSEA. This CDR3 region has 12 residues. Trimming shortened V by 7 bases and J by 1 base, and 10 bases separated the two germline ends. The CDR3 sequence is CSAGAGNTEAFF. The CDR3 nucleotides read TGCAGCGCGGGGGCAGGGAACACTGAAGCTTTCTTT. Full variable domain (remainder filled in from reference TRBV29-1 and TRBJ1-1): SAVISQKPSRDICQRGTSLTIQCQVDSQVTMMFWYRQQPGQSLTLIATANQGSEATYESGFVIDKFPISRPNLTFSTLTVSNMSPEDSSIYLCSAGAGNTEAFFGQGTRLTVV.

This clonotype was seen more than once but under ten times. The genes are TRBV4-1 and TRBJ2-1, with D unclear. In germline, CDR1 is MGHRA, CDR2 YSYEKL. CDR3 length: 13 residues. Between the trimmed V and J ends, which lost 4 bases and 5 bases, there was a span of 9 bases. The CDR3 region has the DNA TGCGCCAGCAGCCCCAACACCCACAATGAGCAGTTCTTC. Translated, it gives CASSPNTHNEQFF.

This clonotype was found a few times. The chain couples TRBV2 to TRBJ1-1; D unresolved. Germline CDR1 and CDR2: SNHLY and FYNNEI. V lost 5 bases, J lost 1 base, and 11 bases lay in between. The CDR3 contains 14 residues. The CDR3 region is CASSIDTANTEAFF. CDR3 coding DNA: TGTGCCAGCAGTATCGACACGGCGAACACTGAAGCTTTCTTT.

The CDR3 nucleotides are TGTGCCAGCAGCCCTCTGGTCAGCAACTATGGCTACACCTTC. As protein: CASSPLVSNYGYTF. The rearrangement joins TRBV28 to TRBJ1-2, with no clear D. Per the germline V gene, CDR1 is MDHEN and CDR2 is SYDVKM. The length of the CDR3 is 14 residues. V lost 6 bases, J lost 2 bases, and 13 bases lay in between.

This clonotype was counted between two and nine times. In DNA form, the CDR3 reads TGCGCCAGCAGCCAAGGGGGACAACTTAACTATGGCTACACCTTC. As protein: CASSQGGQLNYGYTF. V usage is TRBV4-3 and J usage is TRBJ1-2; perhaps TRBD1 as D (6 bases). The germline V gene encodes CDR1 LGHNA and CDR2 YSLEER. V lost 1 base and J 1 base, leaving 10 bases between the germline ends. The CDR3 spans 15 residues.

This clonotype was seen many times. The chain has TRBV18 and TRBJ2-1; D is perhaps TRBD2 (6 bases). The CDR3 is made up of 14 amino acids. The germline gives CDR1 KGHSH, CDR2 LQKENI. Deletions cut 3 bases from V and 10 bases from J, with 16 bases between. The CDR3, as DNA: TGTGCCAGCTCACCCCCGACTAGACTGGGAGAGCAGTTCTTC. The encoded protein is CASSPPTRLGEQFF.

As regards this clonotype: Germline and junction disagree at one end, which may indicate a read error. The genes are TRBV7-2 and TRBJ2-3; TRBD2 is a possible D gene (7 bases). In germline, CDR1 is SGHTA, CDR2 FQGNSA. This CDR3 has 15 residues. CDR3 protein: CASSLRGGDTDMQYF. CDR3 nucleotide sequence: TGCGCCAGCAGCTTACGAGGGGGGGACACAGATATGCAGTATTTT.

Many counts were recorded for this clonotype. This chain connects TRBV6-6 to TRBJ1-2; D gene ambiguous. The CDR3 is made up of 13 amino acids. Deletions cut 2 bases from V and 2 bases from J, with 6 bases between. Germline V gene lookup returns CDR1 MNHNY and CDR2 SVGAGI (reference sequence). CDR3 sequence: CASSYPGNYGYTF. Written as DNA, the CDR3 is TGTGCCAGCAGTTACCCCGGGAACTATGGCTACACCTTC.

In this sample, this clonotype turned up a few times. The chain links TRBV12-3 or TRBV12-4 to TRBJ1-2, with TRBD1 as a possible D gene (6 bases). Trimming shortened V by 5 bases and J by 7 bases, and 17 bases separated the two germline ends. CDR3 length: 14 residues. The CDR3 loop reads CASSPTGRISGYTF. The DNA for the CDR3 is TGTGCCAGCAGTCCCACAGGGAGAATCTCTGGCTACACCTTC.

This clonotype showed up many times. The CDR3 nucleotides read TGTGCCAGCAGCCCCATAGGGGGAGAGACCCAGTACTTC. It translates to CASSPIGGETQYF. This rearrangement joins TRBV7-8 to TRBJ2-5; weak D call: TRBD1 (6 bases). The germline CDR1 and CDR2 sequences are SGHVS and FQNEAQ. The CDR3 length is 13 residues. V shed 5 bases and J shed 4 bases, with 11 bases lying between them.

The chain links TRBV5-5 to TRBJ2-5, with D perhaps matching TRBD1 (6 bases). Germline V lookup: CDR1 SGHKS, CDR2 YYEKEE (reference sequence). The CDR3 contains 13 residues. V shed 4 bases and J shed 5 bases, with 12 bases lying between them. In DNA form, the CDR3 reads TGTGCCAGCAGCCCGCCGGGACATGAGACCCAGTACTTC. Encoded protein: CASSPPGHETQYF.

Turning to this clonotype: This may be a read error, as it is one base from a much larger clone. Given the absence of the conserved phenylalanine or tryptophan at the CDR3 end, a read error is likely. The chain is built from TRBV7-2 and TRBJ1-1; tentatively, D is TRBD1 (6 bases). V was shortened by 1 base and J by 1 base, with 10 bases between the two germline ends. Germline V gene data show CDR1 as SGHTA and CDR2 as FQGNSA. The length of the CDR3 is 15 residues. The chain's CDR3 is CASSLVARGNTEAFL. Here the CDR3 DNA reads TGTGCCAGCAGCTTAGTGGCCAGGGGGAACACTGAAGCTTTCTTA.

This clonotype has a count of ten or more. V and J are TRBV6-2 or TRBV6-3 and TRBJ2-7; no definite D call. In germline, CDR1 is MNHEY, CDR2 SVGEGT. Trimming stripped 7 bases from V and 1 base from J, with 8 bases between. The CDR3 extends over 12 amino acids. The CDR3 region is CASTKESYEQYF. In nucleotides, the CDR3 is TGTGCCAGCACCAAGGAGTCCTACGAGCAGTACTTC.

This clonotype has ten or more counts. The rearrangement uses TRBV7-2 and TRBJ2-2; D remains unclear. The V gene's germline CDR1 is SGHTA and CDR2 FQGNSA. The CDR3 runs 14 residues. V was trimmed by 6 bases and J by 0 bases, leaving 8 bases between them. CDR3 loop: CASRPGPNTGELFF. CDR3 DNA sequence: TGTGCCAGCAGACCCGGACCGAACACCGGGGAGCTGTTTTTT.

The chain couples TRBV5-5 to TRBJ1-1; 8 nucleotides align to TRBD1. The CDR3 loop spans 14 amino acids. Germline V gives CDR1 SGHKS, CDR2 YYEKEE (reference sequence). The V segment lost 4 bases and the J segment 5 bases; nucleotides outside the gene matches: 7. Written as DNA, the CDR3 is TGTGCCAGCAGCGATCGACAGGGGAGGACTGAAGCTTTCTTT. Translating it yields CASSDRQGRTEAFF.

This clonotype was seen at least ten times. The rearrangement joins TRBV7-2 to TRBJ2-7, with D perhaps matching TRBD1 (5 bases). The CDR3 is 18 residues long. From germline, CDR1 is SGHTA and CDR2 FQGNSA. Trimming pared 0 bases from V and 4 bases from J, leaving 22 bases between. CDR3 residues: CASSLAGPGRTWVYEQYF. The CDR3 nucleotides read TGTGCCAGCAGCTTAGCGGGGCCGGGTCGGACGTGGGTGTACGAGCAGTACTTC.

This clonotype was observed a few times. The gene calls are TRBV20-1 and TRBJ2-7, with D unclear. Trimming removed 3 bases from V and 7 bases from J, with 13 bases in between. The CDR3 runs 12 residues. Germline V gives CDR1 DFQATT, CDR2 SNEGSKA (reference sequence). The CDR3 reads CSASADNSEQYF. The CDR3, as DNA: TGCAGTGCTAGTGCTGACAACTCAGAGCAGTACTTC.

The chain is built from TRBV6-2 or TRBV6-3 and TRBJ1-2, with no clear D. CDR3 length: 14 residues. Trimming cost V 6 bases and J 5 bases, with 16 bases left between them. Germline lookup yields CDR1 MNHEY and CDR2 SVGEGT. The CDR3: CASSKLPAQYGYTF. Written as DNA, the CDR3 is TGTGCCAGCAGCAAACTACCCGCCCAGTATGGCTACACCTTC.

This clonotype was counted between two and nine times. The J gene is TRBJ1-4, the V gene TRBV18; 7 bases match TRBD1. Germline assignment: CDR1 KGHSH and CDR2 LQKENI. The CDR3 sequence is 14 residues long. Trimming at V came to 6 bases and at J to 2 bases, leaving 3 bases not matched to a gene. The CDR3 is CASSEGQTNEKLFF. CDR3 DNA sequence: TGTGCCAGCTCGGAGGGACAGACTAATGAAAAACTGTTTTTT. Variable domain in full (rest from reference TRBV18 and TRBJ1-4): NAGVMQNPRHLVRRRGQEARLRCSPMKGHSHVYWYRQLPEEGLKFMVYLQKENIIDESGMPKERFSAEFPKEGPSILRIQQVVRGDSAAYFCASSEGQTNEKLFFGSGTQLSVL.

This clonotype was counted a few times. This chain joins TRBV28 and TRBJ2-4, with D maybe TRBD2 (6 bases). V shed 10 bases and J shed 8 bases, with 18 bases lying between them. Germline-derived CDR1 and CDR2 are MDHEN and SYDVKM. The CDR3 is 13 amino acids. The CDR3 here is CATTGGVSDIQYF. The CDR3 DNA is TGTGCCACCACAGGAGGGGTTTCGGACATTCAGTACTTC.

This clonotype has at least ten counts. The rearrangement joins TRBV4-1 to TRBJ1-3; unclear D gene. Germline V CDR1 and CDR2: MGHRA, YSYEKL. The CDR3 has 15 amino acids. The V gene lost 0 bases and the J gene lost 2 bases, with 8 bases spanning the gap. CDR3 residues: CASSQEGTAGNTIYF. The CDR3 nucleotides are TGCGCCAGCAGCCAAGAAGGTACTGCTGGAAACACCATATATTTT.

This clonotype was observed at least ten times. This chain uses TRBV20-1 with TRBJ2-2, with TRBD1 as a possible D gene (6 bases). Per germline, CDR1 DFQATT and CDR2 SNEGSKA (reference sequence). V was trimmed by 6 bases and J by 7 bases, leaving 24 bases between them. The CDR3 totals 16 residues. CDR3 in DNA: TGCAGTGCCCCTGGCCGGTCCAGGGGCTGGAACGGGGAGCTGTTTTTT. This sequence encodes CSAPGRSRGWNGELFF.